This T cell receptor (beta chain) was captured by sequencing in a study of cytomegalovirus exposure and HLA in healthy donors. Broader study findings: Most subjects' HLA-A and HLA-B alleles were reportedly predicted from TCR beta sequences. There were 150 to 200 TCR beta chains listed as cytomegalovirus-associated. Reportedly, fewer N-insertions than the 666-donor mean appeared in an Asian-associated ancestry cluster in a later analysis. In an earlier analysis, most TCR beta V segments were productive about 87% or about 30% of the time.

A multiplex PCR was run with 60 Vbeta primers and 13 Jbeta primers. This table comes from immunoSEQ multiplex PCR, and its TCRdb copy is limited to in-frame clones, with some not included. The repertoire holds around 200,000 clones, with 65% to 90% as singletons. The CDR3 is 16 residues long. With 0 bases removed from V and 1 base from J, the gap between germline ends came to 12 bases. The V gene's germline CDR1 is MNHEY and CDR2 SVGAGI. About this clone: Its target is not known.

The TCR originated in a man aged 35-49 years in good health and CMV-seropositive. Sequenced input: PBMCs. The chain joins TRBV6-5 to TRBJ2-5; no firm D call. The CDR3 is CASSYSTAATQETQYF. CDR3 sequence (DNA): TGTGCCAGCAGTTACTCGACCGCGGCGACCCAAGAGACCCAGTACTTC.